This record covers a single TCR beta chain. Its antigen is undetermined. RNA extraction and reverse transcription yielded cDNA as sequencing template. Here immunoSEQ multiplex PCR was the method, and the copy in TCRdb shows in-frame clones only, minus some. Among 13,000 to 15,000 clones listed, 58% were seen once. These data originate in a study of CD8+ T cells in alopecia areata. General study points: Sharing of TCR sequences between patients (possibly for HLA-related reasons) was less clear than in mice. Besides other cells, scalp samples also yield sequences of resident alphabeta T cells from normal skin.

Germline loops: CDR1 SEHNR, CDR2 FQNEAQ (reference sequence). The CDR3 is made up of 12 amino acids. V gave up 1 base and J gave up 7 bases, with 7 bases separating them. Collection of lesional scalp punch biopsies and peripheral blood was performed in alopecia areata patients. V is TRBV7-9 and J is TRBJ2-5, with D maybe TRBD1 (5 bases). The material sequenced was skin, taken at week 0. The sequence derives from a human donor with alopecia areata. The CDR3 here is CASSLERGTQYF. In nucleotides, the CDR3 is TGTGCCAGCAGCTTAGAAAGGGGGACCCAGTACTTC.